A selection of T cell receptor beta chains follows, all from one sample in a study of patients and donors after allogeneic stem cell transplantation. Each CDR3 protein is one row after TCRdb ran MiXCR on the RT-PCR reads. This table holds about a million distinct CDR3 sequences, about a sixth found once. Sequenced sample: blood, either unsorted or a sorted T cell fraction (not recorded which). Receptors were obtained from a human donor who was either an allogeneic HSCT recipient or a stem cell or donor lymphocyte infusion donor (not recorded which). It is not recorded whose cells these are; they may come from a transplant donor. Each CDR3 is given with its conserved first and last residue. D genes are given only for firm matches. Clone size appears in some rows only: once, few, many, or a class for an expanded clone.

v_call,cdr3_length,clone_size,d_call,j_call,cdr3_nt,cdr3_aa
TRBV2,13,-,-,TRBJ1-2,TGTGCCAGCAGAGAGACGCCTTACTATGGCTACACCTTC,CASRETPYYGYTF
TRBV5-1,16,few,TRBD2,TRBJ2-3,TGCGCCAGCAGCTTCGTCCGGGGGGGAAGGGCAGATACGCAGTATTTT,CASSFVRGGRADTQYF
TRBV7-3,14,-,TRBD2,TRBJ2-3,TGTGCCAGCAGTGGACTAGTTCGCGCAGATACGCAGTATTTT,CASSGLVRADTQYF
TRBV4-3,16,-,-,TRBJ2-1,TGCGCCAGCAGCCAAGGGGCGGGGCGGCCCCACAATGAGCAGTTCTTC,CASSQGAGRPHNEQFF
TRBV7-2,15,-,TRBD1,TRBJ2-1,TGTGCCAGCAGCTTAAGGACAGGGGCGGGGAATGAGCAGTTCTTC,CASSLRTGAGNEQFF
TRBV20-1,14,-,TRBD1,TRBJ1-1,TGCAGTGCTAGAGATCCGAAGGGGGCCTCTGAAGCTTTCTTT,CSARDPKGASEAFF
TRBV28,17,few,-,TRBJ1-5,TGTGCCAGCAGTTTATACGGTCCAGGGCAAGGCAATCAGCCCCAGCATTTT,CASSLYGPGQGNQPQHF
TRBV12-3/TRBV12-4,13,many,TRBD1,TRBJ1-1,TGTGCCAGCAGGCCCCGGGACAGGGTTGAAGCTTTCTTT,CASRPRDRVEAFF
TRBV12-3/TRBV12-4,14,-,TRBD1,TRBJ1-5,TGTGCCAGCAGTCGTAGACAGGGAAATCAGCCCCAGCAATTT,CASSRRQGNQPQQF
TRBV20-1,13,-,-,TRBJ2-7,TGCAGTGCTACCACGGGCTTCGCCTACGAGCAGTACTTC,CSATTGFAYEQYF
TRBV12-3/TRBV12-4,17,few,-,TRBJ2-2,TGTGCCAGCAGGCCCGGGGCCAGCGGCAGTAACACCGGGGAGCTGTTTTTT,CASRPGASGSNTGELFF
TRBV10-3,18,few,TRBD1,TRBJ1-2,TGTGCCATCAGTGAGCCTAAAGGACAGGGGGCATCGAACTATGGCTACACCTTC,CAISEPKGQGASNYGYTF
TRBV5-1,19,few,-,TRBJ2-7,TGCGCCAGCAGCTTGGAAGGGGCGGCTAGCTGGTCGTTTACTTACGAGCAGTACTTC,CASSLEGAASWSFTYEQYF
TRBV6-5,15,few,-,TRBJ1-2,TGTGCCAGCAGTTACTCGGCACCTCGGGGCTATGGCTACACCTTC,CASSYSAPRGYGYTF
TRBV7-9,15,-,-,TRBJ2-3,TGTGCCAGCAACGGAGGGGAGGAGGGCACAGATACGCAGTATTTT,CASNGGEEGTDTQYF
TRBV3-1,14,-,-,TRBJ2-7,TGTGCCAGCAGCCTTCGGGAAAACTCCTACGAGCAGTACTTC,CASSLRENSYEQYF
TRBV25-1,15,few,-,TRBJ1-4,TGTGCCAGCAGTGCGGACAAAGGGGCTAATGAAAAACTGTTTTTT,CASSADKGANEKLFF
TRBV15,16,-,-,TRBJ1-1,TGTGCCACCAGCAACCGGGACGGACACATGAACACTGAAGCTTTCTTT,CATSNRDGHMNTEAFF
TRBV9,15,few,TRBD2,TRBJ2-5,TGTGCCAGCAGCTCTAGCGGCACAGAGTGGGAGACCCAGTACTTC,CASSSSGTEWETQYF
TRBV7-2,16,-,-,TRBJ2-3,TGTGCCAGCAGCCCTGCCCTTGGAATTGGCACAGATACGCAGTATTTT,CASSPALGIGTDTQYF
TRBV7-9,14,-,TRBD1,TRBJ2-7,TGTGCCAGCAGCTTTGGGACAGACACCTACGAGCAGTACTTC,CASSFGTDTYEQYF
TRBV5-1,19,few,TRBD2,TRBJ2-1,TGCGCCAGCAGCTTGGCTCGTGGTAGCGGGAGGTATTCCTACAATGAGCAGTTCTTC,CASSLARGSGRYSYNEQFF
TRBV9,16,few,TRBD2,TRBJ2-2,TGTGCCAGCAGCGTTGGACTAGGGAGGGTCACCGGGGAGCTGTTTTTT,CASSVGLGRVTGELFF
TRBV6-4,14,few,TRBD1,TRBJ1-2,TGTGCCAGCAGTGAATTGCCAGGGGGCGGTGGCTACACCTTC,CASSELPGGGGYTF
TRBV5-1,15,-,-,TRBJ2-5,TGCGCCAGCAAGATAGTGGGAGCGGCGATAGAGACCCAGTACTTC,CASKIVGAAIETQYF
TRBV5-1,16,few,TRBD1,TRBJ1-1,TGCGCCAGCAGCTCTCGTCGCGGACAGGAGAACACTGAAGCTTTCTTT,CASSSRRGQENTEAFF
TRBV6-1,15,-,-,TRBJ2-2,TGTGCCAGCAGAACTCCGGGACTCCCGGCCGGGGAGCTGTTTTTT,CASRTPGLPAGELFF
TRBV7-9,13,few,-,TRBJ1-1,TGTGCCAGCAGCTTATTACGGTTAACTGAAGCTTTCTTT,CASSLLRLTEAFF
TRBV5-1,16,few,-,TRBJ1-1,TGCGCCAGCAGCTCGGCGGGGACCTCCATGAACACTGAAGCTTTCTTT,CASSSAGTSMNTEAFF
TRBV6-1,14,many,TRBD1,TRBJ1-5,TGTGCCAGCAGCGACAGGGGTAGCAATCAGCCCCAGCATTTT,CASSDRGSNQPQHF
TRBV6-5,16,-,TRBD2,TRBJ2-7,TGTGCCAGCAGTTACTCGATGGGGACTAGCTCCTACGAGCAGTACTTC,CASSYSMGTSSYEQYF
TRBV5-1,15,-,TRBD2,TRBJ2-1,TGCGCCAGCTTCGGACTAGCGGGGATCGGCAATGAGCAGTTCTTC,CASFGLAGIGNEQFF
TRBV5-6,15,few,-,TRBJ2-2,TGTGCCAGCAGCTGGGGGTACGCGAACACCGGGGAGCTGTTTTTT,CASSWGYANTGELFF
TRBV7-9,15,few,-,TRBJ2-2,TGTGCCAGCAGCTACGGACTTATAAACACCGGGGAGCTGTTTTTT,CASSYGLINTGELFF
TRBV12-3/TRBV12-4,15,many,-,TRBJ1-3,TGTGCCAGCAGACGAGACTCCCTCTCTGGAAACACCATATATTTT,CASRRDSLSGNTIYF
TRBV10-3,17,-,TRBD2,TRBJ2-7,TGTGCCATCAGTGAACTGAGGACTAGCGTTGCTGGCTACGAGCAGTACTTC,CAISELRTSVAGYEQYF
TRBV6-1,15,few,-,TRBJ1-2,TGTGCCAGCAGTCGCCAATCTAGGCGGGGGGATGGCTACACCTTC,CASSRQSRRGDGYTF
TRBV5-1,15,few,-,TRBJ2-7,TGCGCCAGCAGCTTGGGGTCCTCAGTCTCCTACGAGCAGTACTTC,CASSLGSSVSYEQYF
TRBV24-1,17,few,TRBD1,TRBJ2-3,TGTGCCACCAGTGATTCCCGACCGGGACAGGGCCCAGATACGCAGTATTTT,CATSDSRPGQGPDTQYF
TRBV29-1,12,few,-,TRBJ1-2,TGCAGCGTTGAAGAAAGACGGGTAGGCTACACCTTC,CSVEERRVGYTF
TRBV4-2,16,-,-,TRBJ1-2,TGTGCCAGCAGCCAGGATAAACGTGGGAAAAACTATGGCTACACCTTC,CASSQDKRGKNYGYTF
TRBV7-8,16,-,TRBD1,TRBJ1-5,TGTGCCAGCAGGGAGGGTAGGACAGGGTACAATCAGCCCCAGCATTTT,CASREGRTGYNQPQHF
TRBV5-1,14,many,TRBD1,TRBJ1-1,TGTGCCAGCAGCCGCAGGGGGGGGAACACTGAAGCTTTCTTT,CASSRRGGNTEAFF
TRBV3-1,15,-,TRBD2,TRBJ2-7,TGTGCCAGCAGCCTCCTAGCGGGGACGATATACGAGCAGTACTTC,CASSLLAGTIYEQYF
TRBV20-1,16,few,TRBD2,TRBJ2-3,TGCAGTGCTCCCCGGACTAGCGGGGGGGAGATGGATACGCAGTATTTT,CSAPRTSGGEMDTQYF
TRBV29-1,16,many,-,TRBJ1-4,TGCAGCGTTGGAGGGGCAGGGGTTCGAACTAATGAAAAACTGTTTTTT,CSVGGAGVRTNEKLFF
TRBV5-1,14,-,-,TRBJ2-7,TGCGCCAGCAGCTTGGGGGATCACCCATTCGAGCAGTACTTC,CASSLGDHPFEQYF
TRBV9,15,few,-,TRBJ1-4,TGTGCCAGCAGCGTAGGACCCGGGGGCCAGGAAAAACTGTTTTTT,CASSVGPGGQEKLFF
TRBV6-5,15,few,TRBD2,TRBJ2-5,TGTGCCAGCAGTTACTCGGTCAGGGAGGGGAGGACCCAGTACTTC,CASSYSVREGRTQYF
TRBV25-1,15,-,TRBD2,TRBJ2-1,TGTGCCAGCAGTGAGCTAGCGGTTCAGAGGGAAGAGCAGTTCTTC,CASSELAVQREEQFF
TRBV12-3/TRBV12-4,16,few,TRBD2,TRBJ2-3,TGTGCCAGCAGTGAGACTAGCGGGGTAAGCACAGATACGCAGTATTTT,CASSETSGVSTDTQYF
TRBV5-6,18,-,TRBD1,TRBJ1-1,TGTGCCAGCTACGGACAGGGGGCATTCTTTCCGGTGAACACTGAAGCTTTCTTT,CASYGQGAFFPVNTEAFF
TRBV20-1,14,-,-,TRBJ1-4,TGCAGTGCTATAGGGTCCCCAACTAATGAAAAACTGTTTTTT,CSAIGSPTNEKLFF
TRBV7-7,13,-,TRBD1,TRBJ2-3,TGTGCTAGCAGCAACACAGGGGAGGATACGCAGTATTTT,CASSNTGEDTQYF
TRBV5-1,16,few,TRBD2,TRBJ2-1,TGCGCCAGCAGCTTGGTCGTGCTAGCGGGTACGGATGAGCAGTTCTTC,CASSLVVLAGTDEQFF
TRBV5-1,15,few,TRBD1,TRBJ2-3,TGCGCCAGCAGCTCACAGGGGTGGGTCACAGATACGCAGTATTTT,CASSSQGWVTDTQYF
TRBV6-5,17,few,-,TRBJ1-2,TGTGCCAGCAGTTACACCGATATATGGGGGGGCGGATATGGCTACACCTTC,CASSYTDIWGGGYGYTF